This T cell receptor beta chain was profiled in a study of T cell responses to AZD1222 COVID-19 vaccine. Study details: Second doses that came at about 4 or about 12 weeks were put together.

In regard to this clone: Antigen unknown.

The data were produced by immunoSEQ multiplex PCR, yet TCRdb's version contains in-frame clones alone and is incomplete. The sample has 85,000 to 120,000 clones, about 88% seen once. Study-wide results and caveats: Spike-specific TCRs gained breadth and depth after people received two AZD1222 doses. Among the donors, most were white British and more were female, and clonal diversity was possibly underestimated. Variant regions that are unmutated are reportedly the target of nearly half of spike-specific TCRs.

The germline CDR1 and CDR2 sequences are MDHEN and SYDVKM. CDR3 size: 12 residues. Trimming removed 7 bases at V and 4 bases at J, with 9 bases between. The material was peripheral blood, obtained on day 0 of AZD1222 vaccination. The chain carries TRBV28 and TRBJ2-3; no firm D call. This receptor was obtained from an adult in good health. This CDR3 reads CASNALSDTQYF. In nucleotides, the CDR3 is TGTGCCAGCAACGCCTTGTCAGATACGCAGTATTTT.